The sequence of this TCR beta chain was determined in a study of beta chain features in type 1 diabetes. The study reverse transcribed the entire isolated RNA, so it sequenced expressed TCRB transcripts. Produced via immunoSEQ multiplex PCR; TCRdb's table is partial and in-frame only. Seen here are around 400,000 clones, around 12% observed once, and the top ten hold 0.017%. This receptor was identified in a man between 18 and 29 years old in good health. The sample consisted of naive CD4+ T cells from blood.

The CDR3 DNA is TGCGCCAGCAGCCCCGAGCGTTACTCCTACGAGCAGTACTTC. This codes for CASSPERYSYEQYF. The J gene is TRBJ2-7, the V gene TRBV4-3; D is ambiguous. This CDR3 is 14 amino acids long. The germline V gene encodes CDR1 LGHNA and CDR2 YSLEER. V was cut by 4 bases and J by 0 bases, with 10 bases left in between.